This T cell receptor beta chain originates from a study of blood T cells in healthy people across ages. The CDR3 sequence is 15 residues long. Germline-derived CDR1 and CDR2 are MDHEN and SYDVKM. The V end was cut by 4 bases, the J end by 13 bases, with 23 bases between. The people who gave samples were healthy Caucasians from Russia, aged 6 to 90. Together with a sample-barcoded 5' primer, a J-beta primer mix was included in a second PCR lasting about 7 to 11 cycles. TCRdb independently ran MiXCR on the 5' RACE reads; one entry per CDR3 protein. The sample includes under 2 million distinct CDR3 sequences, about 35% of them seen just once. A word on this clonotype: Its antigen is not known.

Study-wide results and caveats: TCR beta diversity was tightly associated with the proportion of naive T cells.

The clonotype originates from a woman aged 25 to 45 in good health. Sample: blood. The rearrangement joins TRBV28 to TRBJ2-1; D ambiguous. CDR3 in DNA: TGTGCCAGCAGTTCCCCCGGCGGTGAGCGCATTCTCCAGTTCTTC. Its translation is CASSSPGGERILQFF.